This T cell receptor beta chain was documented in a study of blood T cell repertoires in COVID-19. Study details: The study drew acute and convalescent COVID-19 samples from the United States, Italy and Spain. Sources were T cells, B-cell-depleted T cells, or PBMCs; the material itself was cDNA or gDNA.

The authors' processing: Estimated nucleated cell counts came from reference gene primer amplification. Assay: immunoSEQ multiplex PCR; the TCRdb copy retains only in-frame clones and omits some. That table furnishes V, J and clone size, whereas the DNA furnished D and trimming. Here the sample spans about 240,000 clones, about 82% being singletons. While infection was still active, Seattle patients were enrolled and then followed longitudinally. Deletions cut 3 bases from V and 0 bases from J, with 9 bases between. From germline, CDR1 is DFQATT and CDR2 SNEGSKA (reference sequence). The length of the CDR3 is 13 residues.

This chain uses TRBV20-1 with TRBJ2-7; D ambiguous. The receptor comes from a man aged 45-60 years with COVID-19, enrolled during active disease. Sequencing was carried out using peripheral blood. CDR3 DNA sequence: TGCAGTGCTAGTCTCGTGAGCTCCTACGAGCAGTACTTC. Residues: CSASLVSSYEQYF.